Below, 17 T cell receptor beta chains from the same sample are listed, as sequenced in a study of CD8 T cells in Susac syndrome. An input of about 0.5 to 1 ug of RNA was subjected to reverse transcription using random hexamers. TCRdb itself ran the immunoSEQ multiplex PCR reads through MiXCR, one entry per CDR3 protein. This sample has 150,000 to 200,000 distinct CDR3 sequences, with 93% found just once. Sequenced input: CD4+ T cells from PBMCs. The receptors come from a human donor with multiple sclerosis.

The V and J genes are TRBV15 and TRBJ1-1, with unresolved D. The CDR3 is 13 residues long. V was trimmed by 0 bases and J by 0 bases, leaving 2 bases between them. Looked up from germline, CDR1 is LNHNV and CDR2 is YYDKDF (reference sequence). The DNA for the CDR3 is TGTGCCACCAGCAGAGACCTGAACACTGAAGCTTTCTTT. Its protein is CATSRDLNTEAFF.

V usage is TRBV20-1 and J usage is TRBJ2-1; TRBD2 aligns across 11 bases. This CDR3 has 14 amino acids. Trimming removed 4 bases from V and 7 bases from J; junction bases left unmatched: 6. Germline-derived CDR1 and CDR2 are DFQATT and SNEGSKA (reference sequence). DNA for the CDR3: TGCAGTGCTACCTCTAGCGGGAGGAGAAATGAGCAGTTCTTC. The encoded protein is CSATSSGRRNEQFF.

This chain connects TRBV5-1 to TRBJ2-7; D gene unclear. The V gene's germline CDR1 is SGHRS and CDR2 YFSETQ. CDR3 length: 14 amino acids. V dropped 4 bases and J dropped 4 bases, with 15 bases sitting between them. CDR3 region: CASSPGSIKYEQYF. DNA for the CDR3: TGCGCCAGCAGCCCCGGGTCCATAAAGTACGAGCAGTACTTC.

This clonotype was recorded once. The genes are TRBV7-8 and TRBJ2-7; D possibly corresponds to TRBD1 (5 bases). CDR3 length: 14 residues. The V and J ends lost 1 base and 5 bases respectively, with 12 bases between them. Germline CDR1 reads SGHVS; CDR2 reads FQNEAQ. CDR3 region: CASSLVQGVNEQYF. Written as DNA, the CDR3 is TGTGCCAGCAGCTTAGTGCAGGGCGTGAACGAGCAGTACTTC.

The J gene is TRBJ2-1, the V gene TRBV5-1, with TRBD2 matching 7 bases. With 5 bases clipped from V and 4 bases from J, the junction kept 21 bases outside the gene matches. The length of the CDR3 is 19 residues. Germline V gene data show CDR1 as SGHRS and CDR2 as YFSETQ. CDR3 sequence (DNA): TGCGCCAGCAGTGCCCGAACTCTCATCCGGGACTACCGGTACAATGAGCAGTTCTTC. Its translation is CASSARTLIRDYRYNEQFF.

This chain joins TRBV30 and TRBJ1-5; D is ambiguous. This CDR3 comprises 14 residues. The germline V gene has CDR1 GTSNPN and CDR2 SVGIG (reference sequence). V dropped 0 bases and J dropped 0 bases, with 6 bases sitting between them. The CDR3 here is CAWSVGISNQPQHF. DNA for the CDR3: TGTGCCTGGAGTGTGGGAATTAGCAATCAGCCCCAGCATTTT.

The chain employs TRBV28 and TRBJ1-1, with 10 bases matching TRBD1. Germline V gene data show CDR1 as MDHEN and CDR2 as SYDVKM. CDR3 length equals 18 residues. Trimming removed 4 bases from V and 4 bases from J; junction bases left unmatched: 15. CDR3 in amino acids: CASSSVGDRGGWGTEAFF. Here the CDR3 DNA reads TGTGCCAGCAGTTCCGTTGGGGACAGGGGAGGGTGGGGCACTGAAGCTTTCTTT. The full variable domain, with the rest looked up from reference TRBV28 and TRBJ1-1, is DVKVTQSSRYLVKRTGEKVFLECVQDMDHENMFWYRQDPGLGLRLIYFSYDVKMKEKGDIPEGYSVSREKKERFSLILESASTNQTSMYLCASSSVGDRGGWGTEAFFGQGTRLTVV.

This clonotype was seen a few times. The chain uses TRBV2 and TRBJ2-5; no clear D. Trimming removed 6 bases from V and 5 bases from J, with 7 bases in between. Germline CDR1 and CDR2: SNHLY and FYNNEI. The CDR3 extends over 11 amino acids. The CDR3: CASSSEETQYF. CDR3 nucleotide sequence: TGTGCCAGCAGCTCGGAGGAGACCCAGTACTTC. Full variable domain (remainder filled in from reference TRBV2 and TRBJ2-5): EPEVTQTPSHQVTQMGQEVILRCVPISNHLYFYWYRQILGQKVEFLVSFYNNEISEKSEIFDDQFSVERPDGSNFTLKIRSTKLEDSAMYFCASSSEETQYFGPGTRLLVL.

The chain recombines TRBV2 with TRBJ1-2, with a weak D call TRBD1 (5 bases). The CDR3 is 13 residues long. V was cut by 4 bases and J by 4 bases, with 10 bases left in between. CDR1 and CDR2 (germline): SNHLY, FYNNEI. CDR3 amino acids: CASSGTGRYGYTF. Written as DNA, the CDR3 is TGTGCCAGCAGTGGTACGGGACGCTATGGCTACACCTTC.

The CDR3 sequence is CASSQEAHGYTF. The CDR3 nucleotides are TGTGCCAGCAGCCAAGAGGCGCACGGCTACACCTTC. The chain carries TRBV3-1 and TRBJ1-2; D call uncertain. Germline V lookup: CDR1 LGHDT, CDR2 YNNKEL (reference sequence). V shed 0 bases and J shed 8 bases, with 7 bases lying between them. This CDR3 contains 12 residues.

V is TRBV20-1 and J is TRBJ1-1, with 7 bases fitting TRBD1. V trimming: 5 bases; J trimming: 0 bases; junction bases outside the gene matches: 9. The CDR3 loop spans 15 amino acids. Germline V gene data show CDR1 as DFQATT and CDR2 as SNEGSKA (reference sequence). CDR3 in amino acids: CSAGQTGFMNTEAFF. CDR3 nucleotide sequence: TGCAGTGCTGGACAGACAGGGTTCATGAACACTGAAGCTTTCTTT.

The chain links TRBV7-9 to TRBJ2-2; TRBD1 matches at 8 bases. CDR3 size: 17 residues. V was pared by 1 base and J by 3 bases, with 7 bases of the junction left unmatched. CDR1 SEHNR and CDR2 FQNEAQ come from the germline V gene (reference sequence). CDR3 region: CASSLVWPGGDTGELFF. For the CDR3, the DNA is TGTGCCAGCAGCTTAGTTTGGCCAGGGGGCGACACCGGGGAGCTGTTTTTT.

CDR3 amino acids: CASSDGQAYGQYF. CDR3 nucleotides: TGTGCCAGCAGCGATGGACAGGCCTACGGACAGTACTTC. The chain uses TRBV5-4 and TRBJ2-7; 7 bases match TRBD1. The V gene's germline CDR1 is SGHNT and CDR2 YYREEE (reference sequence). V lost 4 bases to trimming and J lost 10 bases; unmatched junction nucleotides: 11. This CDR3 region has 13 residues.

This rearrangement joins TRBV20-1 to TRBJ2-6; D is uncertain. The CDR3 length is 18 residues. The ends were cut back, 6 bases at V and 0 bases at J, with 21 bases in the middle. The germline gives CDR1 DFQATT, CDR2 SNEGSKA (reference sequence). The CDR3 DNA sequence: TGCAGTGCCCTAGGTTCGGGCAGCTTTAGCTCTGGGGCCAACGTCCTGACTTTC. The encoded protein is CSALGSGSFSSGANVLTF.

The CDR3 protein is CASGGSGANYGYTF. In DNA, the CDR3 is TGTGCCAGCGGAGGGTCAGGGGCTAACTATGGCTACACCTTC. The V and J genes are TRBV28 and TRBJ1-2; D is possibly TRBD1 (6 bases). The CDR3 totals 14 residues. CDR1 MDHEN and CDR2 SYDVKM come from the germline V gene. V dropped 8 bases and J dropped 0 bases, with 13 bases sitting between them.

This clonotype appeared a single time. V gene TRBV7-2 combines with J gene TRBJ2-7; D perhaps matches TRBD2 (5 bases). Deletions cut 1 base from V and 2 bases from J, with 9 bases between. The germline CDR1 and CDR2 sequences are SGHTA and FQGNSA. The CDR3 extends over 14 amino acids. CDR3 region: CASSLGGRTYEQYF. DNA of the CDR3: TGTGCCAGCAGCTTAGGAGGGAGAACCTACGAGCAGTACTTC.

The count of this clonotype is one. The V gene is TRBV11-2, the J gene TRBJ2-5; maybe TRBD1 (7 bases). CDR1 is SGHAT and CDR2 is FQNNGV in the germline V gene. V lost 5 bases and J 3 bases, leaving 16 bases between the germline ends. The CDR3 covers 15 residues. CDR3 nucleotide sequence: TGTGCCAGCAGCGACAGACAGGGCGGGAAAGAGACCCAGTACTTC. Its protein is CASSDRQGGKETQYF.